These T cell receptor beta chains were read from a single sample in a study of OX40 agonist ivuxolimab in advanced cancers. Repertoires were generated with immunoSEQ multiplex PCR, while TCRdb's copy carries only in-frame clones and drops some. This sample has approximately 69,000 clones, with approximately 94% found just once. The sequencing here drew on CD4+ or CD8+ T cells sorted from blood, taken in a trial of the OX40 agonist ivuxolimab. The receptors were gathered from an adult with an advanced solid tumor such as melanoma, head and neck, liver or kidney cancer. Both conserved end residues are trimmed from each CDR3.

>-|TRBV14
ASSQVWDRGLSYEQY
>TRBJ2-3|TRBV4-1
ASSQGGQGTDTQY
>TRBJ2-7|TRBV14
ASSQDIWVYEQY
>TRBJ2-2|TRBV5-6
ASSPALVMNTGELF
>TRBJ1-2|TRBV5-4
ASSLGDSYYGYT
>TRBJ1-1|TRBV5-6
ASSFSMEAF
>TRBJ2-1|TRBV5-1
ASSFYPGNNEQF
>TRBJ1-1|TRBV27
ASSFIPPPGNTEAF
>TRBJ1-1|TRBV15
ATSGQGAQGNTEAF
>TRBJ1-5|TRBV4-1
ASSLRPETQPQH
>TRBJ2-1|TRBV6-5
ASKQRASDEQF
>TRBJ2-1|TRBV7-9
ASSSTLTSYSYNEQF
>TRBJ2-6|TRBV2
ASSETGTLSGANVLT
>TRBJ1-1|TRBV27
ASSLIGGYTEAF
>TRBJ1-1|TRBV4-1
ASSQVGQGNTEAF
>TRBJ1-4|TRBV11-2
ASSFILQGADEKLF
>TRBJ1-6|TRBV27
ASSLGIPTVQSSYNSPLH
>TRBJ2-7|TRBV4-1
ASSQGVPGTGTYEQY
>TRBJ1-5|TRBV30
AWSWAVGQPQH
>TRBJ2-2|TRBV6-5
ASSYSLAGELF
>TRBJ2-7|TRBV7-2
ASSLIGAYEQY
>TRBJ1-5|TRBV5-6
ASSRQGYSNQPQH
>TRBJ2-7|TRBV6-5
ATEGIYEQY
>TRBJ1-3|TRBV19
ASSPRISDGDTIY
>TRBJ2-7|TRBV10-3
AISDSASGFYEQY
>TRBJ1-1|TRBV2
AMGQQNTEAF
>TRBJ1-3|TRBV7-9
ASSLGESRGNTIY
>TRBJ2-7|TRBV19
ASSITPYEQY
>TRBJ2-5|TRBV6-6
ASSYTDREGETQY
>TRBJ2-3|TRBV7-3
ASSLAIGQGATDTQY
>TRBJ2-1|TRBV4-3
ASSPGLPAPNEQF
>TRBJ2-7|TRBV1
TSSHPNRGPYEQY
>TRBJ1-4|TRBV7-8
ASSSGTENEKLF
>TRBJ1-5|TRBV9
ASSVNSNQPQH
>TRBJ1-2|TRBV18
ASSPGRGDGYGYT
>TRBJ2-2|TRBV9
ASSVSPGELF
>TRBJ2-3|TRBV4-3
ASSQDRRGRGGDTQY
>TRBJ1-2|TRBV14
ASSRTVYGYGYT
>TRBJ2-7|TRBV6-6
ASSPTGADYEQY
>TRBJ1-2|TRBV6-5
ASSYSRQGNYT
>TRBJ2-7|TRBV14
ASSPSGYEQY
>TRBJ2-2|TRBV4-3
ASSQDPGQGNTGELF